Sequencing of this TCR beta chain was carried out in a study of Graves' ophthalmopathy and Graves' hyperthyroidism. This CDR3 has 13 residues. V shed 0 bases and J shed 4 bases, with 6 bases lying between them. From germline, CDR1 is LGHDT and CDR2 YNNKEL (reference sequence). The authors amplified TCR beta CDR3 regions from RNA transcripts. The first-round RT-PCR employed HTBI primers together with the Qiagen OneStep RT-PCR kit. A multiplex PCR was then performed as the second round. TCRdb re-called the multiplex PCR reads with MiXCR, one entry per CDR3 protein. This table has about 390,000 distinct CDR3 sequences, 15% appearing once.

The source material was peripheral blood. This sequence joins TRBV3-1 and TRBJ1-2; D is uncertain. The source of this sequence is a woman between 18 and 29 years old with stable Graves' hyperthyroidism. The CDR3 region is CASSQDAGYGYTF. The DNA for the CDR3 is TGTGCCAGCAGCCAAGATGCAGGCTATGGCTACACCTTC.